The sequence of this T cell receptor (beta chain) was determined in a study of T-cell memory formation after mild COVID-19. In the case of this clonotype: Its target is not known.

The CDR3 consists of 14 residues. V dropped 4 bases and J dropped 0 bases, with 8 bases sitting between them. CDR1 MNHEY and CDR2 SMNVEV come from the germline V gene (reference sequence). General observations from the study: The study detected some responding clones in pre-infection memory, suggesting cross-reactive memory joined. Second-wave clones reaching peak frequency on day 37 lacked confirmed SARS-CoV-2 specificity.

TCRdb reprocessed the 5' RACE reads with MiXCR, giving one entry per CDR3 protein. This table holds around 300,000 distinct CDR3 sequences, 10% to 15% found once. This sequence joins TRBV27 and TRBJ2-3; D is undetermined. The specimen sequenced was PBMCs or a T cell subset sorted from them (not recorded which). The sequence was obtained from a man aged 18 to 30 who had mild COVID-19 (a few samples of this study predate the infection). Cell type and time point are not known. The CDR3, as DNA: TGTGCCAGCAGTTCGACCCCAAGCACAGATACGCAGTATTTT. Protein product: CASSSTPSTDTQYF.